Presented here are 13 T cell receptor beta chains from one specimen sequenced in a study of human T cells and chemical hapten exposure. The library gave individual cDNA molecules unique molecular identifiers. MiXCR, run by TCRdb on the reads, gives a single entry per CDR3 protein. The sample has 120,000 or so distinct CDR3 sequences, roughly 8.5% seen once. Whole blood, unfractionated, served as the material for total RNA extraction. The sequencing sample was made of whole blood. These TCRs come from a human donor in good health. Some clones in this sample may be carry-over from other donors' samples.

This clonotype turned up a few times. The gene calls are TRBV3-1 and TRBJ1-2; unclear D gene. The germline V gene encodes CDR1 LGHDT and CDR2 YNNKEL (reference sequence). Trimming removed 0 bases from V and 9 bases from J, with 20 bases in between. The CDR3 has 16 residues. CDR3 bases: TGTGCCAGCAGCCAAGAGCCTTCTTCGACACAACGTCGCTACACCTTC. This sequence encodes CASSQEPSSTQRRYTF.

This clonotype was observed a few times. The CDR3 nucleotides read TGTGCCAGCAGCTTTGCACTAGCGGGTTCTAGCACAGATACGCAGTATTTT. It yields the protein CASSFALAGSSTDTQYF. The chain carries TRBV5-4 and TRBJ2-3; 9 bases match TRBD2. The CDR3 runs to 17 residues. V lost 2 bases and J lost 0; bases outside the gene matches: 7. CDR1 is SGHNT, CDR2 YYREEE, per germline (reference sequence).

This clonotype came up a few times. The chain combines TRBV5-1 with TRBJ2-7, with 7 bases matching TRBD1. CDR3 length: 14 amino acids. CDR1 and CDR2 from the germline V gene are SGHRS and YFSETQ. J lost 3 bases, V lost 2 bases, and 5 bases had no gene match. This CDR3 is CASSLQGLHYEQYF. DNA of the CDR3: TGCGCCAGCAGCTTACAGGGGTTACACTACGAGCAGTACTTC.

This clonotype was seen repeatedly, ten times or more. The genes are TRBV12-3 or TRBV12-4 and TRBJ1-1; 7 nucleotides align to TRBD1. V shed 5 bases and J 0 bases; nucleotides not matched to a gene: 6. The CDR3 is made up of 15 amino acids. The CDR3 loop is CASSGRTGMNTEAFF. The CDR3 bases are TGTGCCAGCAGTGGCCGGACAGGTATGAACACTGAAGCTTTCTTT.

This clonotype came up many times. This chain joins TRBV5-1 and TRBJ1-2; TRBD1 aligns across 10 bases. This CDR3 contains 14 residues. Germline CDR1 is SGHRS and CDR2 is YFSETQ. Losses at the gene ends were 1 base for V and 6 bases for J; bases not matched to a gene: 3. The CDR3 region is CASSLRGQGNGYTF. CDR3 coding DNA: TGCGCCAGCAGCTTGAGGGGACAGGGGAATGGCTACACCTTC.

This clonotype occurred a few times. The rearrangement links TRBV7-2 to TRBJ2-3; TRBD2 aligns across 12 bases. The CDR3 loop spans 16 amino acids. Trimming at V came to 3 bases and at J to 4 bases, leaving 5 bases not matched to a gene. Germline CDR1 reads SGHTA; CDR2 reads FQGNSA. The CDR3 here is CASSFYLAGGPDTQYF. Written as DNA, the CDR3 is TGTGCCAGCAGCTTTTATCTAGCGGGGGGGCCAGATACGCAGTATTTT. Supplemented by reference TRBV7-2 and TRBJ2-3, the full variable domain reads GAGVSQSPSNKVTEKGKDVELRCDPISGHTALYWYRQSLGQGLEFLIYFQGNSAPDKSGLPSDRFSAERTGGSVSTLTIQRTQQEDSAVYLCASSFYLAGGPDTQYFGPGTRLTVL.

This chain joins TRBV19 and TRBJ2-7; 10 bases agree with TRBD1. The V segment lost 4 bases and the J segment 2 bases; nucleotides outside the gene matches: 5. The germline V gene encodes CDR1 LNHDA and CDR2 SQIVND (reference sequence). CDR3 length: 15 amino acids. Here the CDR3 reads CASSNRDRGPYEQYF. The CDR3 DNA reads TGTGCCAGTAGTAACCGGGACAGGGGACCCTACGAGCAGTACTTC.

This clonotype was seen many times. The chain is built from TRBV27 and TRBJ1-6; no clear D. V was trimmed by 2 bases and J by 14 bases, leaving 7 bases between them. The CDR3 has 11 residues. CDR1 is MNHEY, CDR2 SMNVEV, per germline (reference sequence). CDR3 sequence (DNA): TGTGCCAGCAGTTTAGGCCAGTCCCTCCACTTT. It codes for CASSLGQSLHF.

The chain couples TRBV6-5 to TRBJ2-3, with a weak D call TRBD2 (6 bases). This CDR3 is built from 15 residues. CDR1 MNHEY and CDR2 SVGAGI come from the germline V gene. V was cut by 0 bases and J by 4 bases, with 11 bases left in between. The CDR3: CASSYSAGRADTQYF. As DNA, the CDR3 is TGTGCCAGCAGTTACTCGGCGGGGCGGGCAGATACGCAGTATTTT.

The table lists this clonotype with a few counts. The CDR3 is CASRRRQGLDQETQYF. CDR3 in DNA: TGTGCCAGCAGACGAAGACAGGGCTTAGACCAAGAGACCCAGTACTTC. The chain has TRBV28 and TRBJ2-5; TRBD1 matches at 7 bases. The germline CDR1 and CDR2 sequences are MDHEN and SYDVKM. The CDR3 loop spans 16 amino acids. Unmatched junction bases numbered 10, after V lost 6 bases and J lost 0 bases.

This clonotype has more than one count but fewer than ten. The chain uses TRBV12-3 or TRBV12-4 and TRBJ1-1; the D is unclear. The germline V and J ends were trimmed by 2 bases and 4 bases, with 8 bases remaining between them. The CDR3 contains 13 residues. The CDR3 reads CASSLRGITEAFF. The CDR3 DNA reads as TGTGCCAGCAGTTTACGGGGAATCACTGAAGCTTTCTTT.

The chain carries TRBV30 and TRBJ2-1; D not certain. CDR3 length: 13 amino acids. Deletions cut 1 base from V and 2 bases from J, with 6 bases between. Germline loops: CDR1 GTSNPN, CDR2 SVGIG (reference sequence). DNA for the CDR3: TGTGCCTGGAGTGGCCTAGCCTACAATGAGCAGTTCTTC. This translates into CAWSGLAYNEQFF.

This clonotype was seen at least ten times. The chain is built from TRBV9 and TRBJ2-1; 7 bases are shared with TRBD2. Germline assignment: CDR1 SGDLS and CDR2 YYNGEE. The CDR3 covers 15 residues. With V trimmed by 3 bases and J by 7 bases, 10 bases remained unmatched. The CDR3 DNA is TGTGCCAGCAGCGGATATCTAGCGGTTGGAAATGAGCAGTTCTTC. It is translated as CASSGYLAVGNEQFF. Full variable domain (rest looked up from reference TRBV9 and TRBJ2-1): DSGVTQTPKHLITATGQRVTLRCSPRSGDLSVYWYQQSLDQGLQFLIQYYNGEERAKGNILERFSAQQFPDLHSELNLSSLELGDSALYFCASSGYLAVGNEQFFGPGTRLTVL.